This T cell receptor beta chain was sequenced for a study of CD8 T cells in ankylosing spondylitis. Study observations and caveats: Disease-associated clones were reportedly significantly overrepresented in matched ankylosing spondylitis synovial fluid.

One entry per CDR3 protein, called by TCRdb with MiXCR from the 5' RACE reads. The data contain 200,000 to 300,000 distinct CDR3 sequences, 8% to 9% of them singletons. Germline V gives CDR1 SGHTA, CDR2 FQGNSA. V lost 5 bases to trimming and J lost 2 bases, with 12 bases between them. CDR3 length: 14 amino acids. This clonotype was recorded a few times. Antigen: not known. This sequence joins TRBV7-2 and TRBJ2-5; TRBD1 or TRBD2 may be the D gene (5 bases each). The source of this sequence is a female donor with ankylosing spondylitis or in good health (not recorded which). The sequencing input was blood, either unsorted or a sorted T cell fraction (not recorded which). The CDR3 loop reads CASSPPGRQETQYF. The CDR3 DNA reads TGTGCCAGCAGCCCGCCGGGACGGCAAGAGACCCAGTACTTC.